These 19 T cell receptor beta chains came from one sample sequenced in a study of OX40 agonist ivuxolimab in advanced cancers. The assay was immunoSEQ multiplex PCR, and TCRdb's table has in-frame clones only and misses some. The table shows 60,000 to 70,000 clones, with 82% occurring only once. The sample here was CD4+ or CD8+ T cells sorted from blood, taken in a trial of the OX40 agonist ivuxolimab. Receptors were obtained from an adult with an advanced solid tumor such as melanoma, head and neck, liver or kidney cancer.

V is TRBV19 and J is TRBJ1-1; 10 bases are a match to TRBD1. The ends lost 8 bases at V and 1 base at J; junction bases unmatched: 10. The CDR3 loop spans 16 amino acids. Germline-derived CDR1 and CDR2 are LNHDA and SQIVND (reference sequence). CDR3 sequence: CASCDRGRVKNTEAFF. DNA for the CDR3: TGTGCCAGTTGCGACAGGGGGCGAGTTAAGAACACTGAAGCTTTCTTT.

This clone was counted only a few times. The V gene is TRBV27, the J gene TRBJ2-1; D possibly corresponds to TRBD2 (5 bases). The CDR3 loop spans 14 amino acids. Trimming pared 8 bases from V and 7 bases from J, leaving 18 bases between. Germline V CDR1 and CDR2: MNHEY, SMNVEV (reference sequence). The CDR3 sequence: CASGAAGYVNEQFF. DNA of the CDR3: TGTGCCAGCGGTGCGGCGGGCTATGTGAATGAGCAGTTCTTC.

The chain uses TRBV11-2 and TRBJ2-3; no reliable D call. Germline loops: CDR1 SGHAT, CDR2 FQNNGV. CDR3 size: 14 residues. The germline V and J ends were trimmed by 4 bases and 3 bases, with 11 bases remaining between them. Written as DNA, the CDR3 is TGTGCCAGCAGCTCCCTCGTCTTTACAGATACGCAGTATTTT. Its protein product is CASSSLVFTDTQYF.

A few counts support this clone. J is TRBJ2-7 and V is TRBV10-3, with D possibly being TRBD2 (6 bases). The CDR3 spans 14 residues. The V gene's germline CDR1 is ENHRY and CDR2 SYGVKD. V lost 10 bases to trimming and J lost 2 bases, with 18 bases between them. The CDR3, as DNA: TGTGCCACCGCCGGGGAGGCGCGTCCCTACGAGCAGTACTTC. The encoded protein is CATAGEARPYEQYF.

This clone is a singleton in its sample. The chain carries TRBV11-3 and TRBJ2-6; a possible D gene is TRBD2 (7 bases). The CDR3 extends over 16 amino acids. V lost 5 bases, J lost 2 bases, and 13 bases lay in between. Germline values: CDR1 SGHNT, CDR2 YENEEA. The CDR3 is CASSNRGGAGANVLTF. The CDR3 coding sequence is TGTGCCAGCAGCAATAGGGGGGGTGCTGGGGCCAACGTCCTGACTTTC. The complete variable domain, with remaining parts taken from reference TRBV11-3 and TRBJ2-6, reads EAGVVQSPRYKIIEKKQPVAFWCNPISGHNTLYWYLQNLGQGPELLIRYENEEAVDDSQLPKDRFSAERLKGVDSTLKIQPAELGDSAVYLCASSNRGGAGANVLTFGAGSRLTVL.

The gene calls are TRBV6-5 and TRBJ2-7; 9 positions agree with TRBD1. CDR1 and CDR2 from the germline V gene are MNHEY and SVGAGI. CDR3 size: 15 residues. Trimming cost V 2 bases and J 2 bases; bases outside gene matches: 4. The DNA of the CDR3 is TGTGCCAGCAGTTACGGGACAGGGTCTCCCTACGAGCAGTACTTC. It is translated as CASSYGTGSPYEQYF.

The rearrangement uses TRBV11-2 and TRBJ2-5, with D unclear. The CDR3 is 13 amino acids. V was cut by 2 bases and J by 5 bases, with 9 bases left in between. CDR1 SGHAT and CDR2 FQNNGV come from the germline V gene. The CDR3 coding sequence is TGTGCCAGCAGCTTATGGGCGCGGGAGACCCAGTACTTC. It encodes CASSLWARETQYF.

This clone is deemed medium-sized. This rearrangement joins TRBV7-3 to TRBJ1-2; D is perhaps TRBD1 (6 bases). Trimming stripped 3 bases from V and 8 bases from J, with 13 bases between. This CDR3 has 13 amino acids. Germline CDR1 SGHTA, CDR2 FQGTGA. The CDR3 reads CASSFDYRAGYTF. CDR3 DNA: TGTGCCAGCAGCTTCGATTACAGGGCCGGCTACACCTTC.

The chain has TRBV15 and TRBJ2-7; 8 bases match TRBD2. Germline lookup yields CDR1 LNHNV and CDR2 YYDKDF (reference sequence). This CDR3 region has 15 residues. With 1 base clipped from V and 5 bases from J, the junction kept 7 bases outside the gene matches. CDR3 sequence (DNA): TGTGCCACCAGCAGAGGCGGGACTAGTTCCCACGAGCAGTACTTC. Protein product: CATSRGGTSSHEQYF.

V and J are TRBV7-2 and TRBJ2-7; 8 nucleotides match TRBD1. Germline V CDR1 and CDR2: SGHTA, FQGNSA. The junction had 8 bases not matched to a gene; V was cut back by 3 bases and J by 4 bases. CDR3 length: 15 residues. For the CDR3, the DNA is TGTGCCAGCAGCTTCGACAGGGGAGCGTGGTACGAGCAGTACTTC. Its protein is CASSFDRGAWYEQYF.

The chain links TRBV7-9 to TRBJ2-3; D remains ambiguous. CDR1 is SEHNR and CDR2 is FQNEAQ in the germline V gene (reference sequence). Trimming pared 0 bases from V and 0 bases from J, leaving 7 bases between. CDR3 size: 15 residues. The CDR3 here is CASSLAGSSTDTQYF. CDR3 nucleotide sequence: TGTGCCAGCAGCTTAGCGGGATCTAGCACAGATACGCAGTATTTT.

The V gene is TRBV18, the J gene TRBJ2-3; D is possibly TRBD1 (7 bases). This CDR3 contains 15 residues. Germline loops: CDR1 KGHSH, CDR2 LQKENI. V lost 3 bases and J 3 bases, leaving 13 bases between the germline ends. The CDR3 loop is CASSPGRGATDTQYF. CDR3 nucleotides: TGTGCCAGCTCACCGGGCAGGGGGGCAACAGATACGCAGTATTTT.

This chain uses TRBV7-2 with TRBJ1-1; tentatively, D is TRBD1 (5 bases). The germline V gene has CDR1 SGHTA and CDR2 FQGNSA. Trimming took off 3 bases at V and 2 bases at J, with 13 bases between the two ends. The CDR3 runs 15 residues. The CDR3 here is CASSFRDGRNTEAFF. CDR3 sequence (DNA): TGTGCCAGCAGCTTTCGGGACGGGAGAAACACTGAAGCTTTCTTT.

The chain combines TRBV7-9 with TRBJ2-3; 7 bases are shared with TRBD2. V lost 5 bases to trimming and J lost 2 bases; unmatched junction nucleotides: 4. Germline lookup yields CDR1 SEHNR and CDR2 FQNEAQ (reference sequence). This CDR3 has 14 amino acids. Here the CDR3 DNA reads TGTGCCAGCAGCCCTGCGGGGGTCACAGATACGCAGTATTTT. The encoded protein is CASSPAGVTDTQYF.

V and J are TRBV4-2 and TRBJ1-1; 9 positions match TRBD1. With 2 bases clipped from V and 4 bases from J, the junction kept 11 bases outside the gene matches. This CDR3 comprises 17 residues. CDR1 LGHNA and CDR2 YNFKEQ come from the germline V gene. Here the CDR3 reads CASSQTGPQQGATEAFF. The CDR3, as DNA: TGTGCCAGCAGCCAAACTGGGCCCCAACAGGGGGCCACTGAAGCTTTCTTT.

This clone came up once. The genes are TRBV25-1 and TRBJ2-2; a weak D match, TRBD2 (5 bases). Trimming removed 1 base at V and 0 bases at J, with 9 bases between. CDR1 is MGHDK and CDR2 is SYGVNS in the germline V gene. This CDR3 contains 16 residues. CDR3 in amino acids: CASSESGNANTGELFF. DNA for the CDR3: TGTGCCAGCAGTGAATCGGGAAACGCGAACACCGGGGAGCTGTTTTTT. The variable domain in full, completed from reference TRBV25-1 and TRBJ2-2, reads EADIYQTPRYLVIGTGKKITLECSQTMGHDKMYWYQQDPGMELHLIHYSYGVNSTEKGDLSSESTVSRIRTEHFPLTLESARPSHTSQYLCASSESGNANTGELFFGEGSRLTVL.

The genes are TRBV28 and TRBJ2-7; possibly TRBD1 for D (7 bases). Germline loops: CDR1 MDHEN, CDR2 SYDVKM. The CDR3 contains 15 residues. With 5 bases removed from V and 6 bases from J, the gap between germline ends came to 20 bases. This CDR3 reads CASSPMPTRGAEQYF. CDR3 coding DNA: TGTGCCAGCAGTCCTATGCCCACCAGGGGGGCCGAGCAGTACTTC.

V is TRBV18 and J is TRBJ1-5; TRBD1 matches at 8 bases. The junction had 7 bases not matched to a gene; V was cut back by 10 bases and J by 5 bases. Germline loops: CDR1 KGHSH, CDR2 LQKENI. The CDR3 loop spans 13 amino acids. CDR3 in DNA: TGTGCCATCGCGACAGGGGAGGATCAGCCCCAGCATTTT. Its translation: CAIATGEDQPQHF.

The V and J genes are TRBV4-1 and TRBJ1-1, with 8 bases lining up with TRBD1. J was trimmed by 8 bases and V by 6 bases; bases with no gene match: 8. CDR3 length: 13 residues. Per germline, CDR1 MGHRA and CDR2 YSYEKL. DNA of the CDR3: TGCGCCAGCAGTCAGGGACAGGAGATCGAAGCTTTCTTT. Protein sequence: CASSQGQEIEAFF.